These T cell receptor beta chains were read from a single sample in a study of radiotherapy plus CTLA-4 blockade in lung cancer. Here immunoSEQ multiplex PCR was the method, and the copy in TCRdb shows in-frame clones only, minus some. The sample includes some 15,000 clones, about 90% seen only once; the top ten take approximately 15%. The sequences come from peripheral blood, collected from a patient treated with radiotherapy plus ipilimumab. All receptors come from a human donor with non-small cell lung cancer that progressed on radiotherapy plus ipilimumab. Some clones in this sample may be carry-over from other donors' samples. Each CDR3 is given with its conserved first and last residue. D genes are given only for firm matches. Clone size is stated in some rows and not others, as once, few, many or a class when expanded.

cdr3_aa cdr3_nt d_call j_call v_call clone_size
CASRLPPWTSYQETQYF TGTGCCAGCAGATTACCCCCGTGGACTTCGTACCAAGAGACCCAGTACTTC - TRBJ2-5 TRBV7-8 -
CASTRDRGIADTQYF TGTGCCAGCACACGGGACAGGGGGATCGCAGATACGCAGTATTTT TRBD1 TRBJ2-3 TRBV6-5 -
CASRKNRDTEAFF TGTGCCAGCAGAAAAAACAGGGACACTGAAGCTTTCTTT - TRBJ1-1 TRBV27 once
CASMGLADTQYF TGTGCCAGCATGGGACTGGCAGATACGCAGTATTTT - TRBJ2-3 TRBV2 -
CASGLVVASTAGELFF TGTGCTAGTGGTTTGGTAGTTGCTAGTACGGCCGGGGAGCTGTTTTTT - TRBJ2-2 TRBV12-5 once
CASKPGGNTIYF TGTGCCAGCAAGCCGGGGGGAAACACCATATATTTT - TRBJ1-3 TRBV2 few
CASSFWGQSYNEQFF TGCGCCAGCAGCTTTTGGGGACAGTCCTACAATGAGCAGTTCTTC TRBD1 TRBJ2-1 TRBV5-1 -
CATAIGTGSGYTF TGTGCCACCGCTATAGGGACAGGATCCGGCTACACCTTC TRBD1 TRBJ1-2 TRBV10-3 -
CASSLGLVGQMNTEAFF TGCGCCAGCAGCTTGGGGCTCGTTGGACAGATGAACACTGAAGCTTTCTTT - TRBJ1-1 TRBV5-1 -
CASSFVGGLAQPQHF TGTGCCAGCAGCTTCGTAGGCGGACTTGCTCAGCCCCAGCATTTT - TRBJ1-5 TRBV7-8 -
CASGLVQGTGLPYNSPLHF TGTGCTAGTGGTTTGGTACAGGGGACAGGGCTACCTTATAATTCACCCCTCCACTTT TRBD1 TRBJ1-6 TRBV12-5 -
CASSVWLAGVEQYF TGCGCCAGCAGTGTATGGCTAGCGGGAGTCGAGCAGTACTTC TRBD2 TRBJ2-7 TRBV10-2 few
CAWDSLANTGELFF TGTGCCTGGGACAGCCTCGCGAACACCGGGGAGCTGTTTTTT - TRBJ2-2 TRBV30 -
CASSSLAGAGTGELFF TGTGCCAGCAGCTCACTAGCGGGGGCGGGCACCGGGGAGCTGTTTTTT TRBD2 TRBJ2-2 TRBV7-6 -
CASSESLLRAGVSETQYF TGCGCCAGCAGTGAGTCCCTACTTAGAGCGGGAGTGTCTGAGACCCAGTACTTC TRBD2 TRBJ2-5 TRBV10-2 once
CASSLISGNTIYF TGTGCCAGCAGTTTAATCTCTGGAAACACCATATATTTT - TRBJ1-3 TRBV6-6 -
CASSLGADYEQYF TGTGCCAGCAGCTTGGGTGCGGACTACGAGCAGTACTTC - TRBJ2-7 TRBV5-4 -
CASSPSGREAFF TGTGCCAGCAGTCCTTCCGGGAGGGAAGCTTTCTTT - TRBJ1-1 TRBV6-5 -
CASVKGDYGYTF TGTGCTAGTGTCAAGGGGGACTATGGCTACACCTTC - TRBJ1-2 TRBV12-5 -
CASSLVSGTSRAYEQYF TGTGCCAGCAGCTTGGTCAGCGGGACTAGCAGGGCTTACGAGCAGTACTTC TRBD2 TRBJ2-7 TRBV5-8 -
CASSPKPLMNTEAFF TGTGCCAGCAGTCCTAAGCCTCTCATGAACACTGAAGCTTTCTTT - TRBJ1-1 TRBV5-6 -
CASSLVATGELFF TGTGCCAGCAGCTTAGTTGCGACCGGGGAGCTGTTTTTT - TRBJ2-2 TRBV11-3 -
CAWRRVAGSDTQYF TGTGCCTGGAGGAGAGTCGCGGGGTCAGATACGCAGTATTTT - TRBJ2-3 TRBV30 -
CASSQFTGGAGNTIYF TGTGCCAGCAGCCAATTTACAGGGGGTGCGGGAAACACCATATATTTT TRBD1 TRBJ1-3 TRBV4-2 -
CASSPKFRVEFNEQFF TGTGCCAGCAGCCCCAAGTTCAGGGTCGAATTCAATGAGCAGTTCTTC - TRBJ2-1 TRBV7-9 -
CASSGNRYVNTEAFF TGTGCCAGCAGTGGTAACAGGTACGTGAACACTGAAGCTTTCTTT - TRBJ1-1 TRBV25-1 -
CASSFGSGNTEAFF TGTGCCAGCAGTTTTGGCAGCGGGAACACTGAAGCTTTCTTT - TRBJ1-1 TRBV27 -
CASSESLSGEETQYF TGTGCCAGCAGTGAAAGTCTTTCGGGGGAAGAGACCCAGTACTTC - TRBJ2-5 TRBV6-1 once
CASRYSSGANVLTF TGCGCCAGCAGGTATTCCTCTGGGGCCAACGTCCTGACTTTC - TRBJ2-6 TRBV5-1 -
CASSLWGETPYF TGTGCCAGCAGCTTATGGGGGGAGACACCCTACTTC - TRBJ2-7 TRBV7-8 -
CASSDGTDTQYF TGCGCCAGCAGTGACGGCACAGATACGCAGTATTTT - TRBJ2-3 TRBV10-2 once
CASSLLADNSPLHF TGCGCCAGCAGCTTGCTAGCAGATAATTCACCCCTCCACTTT - TRBJ1-6 TRBV5-1 -
CASSSRTGDYNEQFF TGTGCCAGCAGCTCTCGGACAGGGGATTACAATGAGCAGTTCTTC TRBD1 TRBJ2-1 TRBV7-9 few
CASSYLGGGAGNEQFF TGTGCCAGCAGTTACTTGGGCGGGGGGGCTGGGAATGAGCAGTTCTTC TRBD2 TRBJ2-1 TRBV6-5 -
CASTQRGSGGGTGELFF TGTGCCAGCACCCAACGGGGTAGCGGGGGGGGGACCGGGGAGCTGTTTTTT - TRBJ2-2 TRBV21-1 once
CASSEQLLTVQETQYF TGCGCCAGCAGCGAACAGCTACTGACAGTCCAAGAGACCCAGTACTTC - TRBJ2-5 TRBV5-1 -
CASSFGGDYEQYF TGTGCCAGCAGCTTCGGGGGAGACTACGAGCAGTACTTC - TRBJ2-7 TRBV7-2 -
CASSSRDAGRGEQFF TGTGCCAGCAGTTCGCGGGACGCCGGGAGGGGCGAGCAGTTCTTC TRBD2 TRBJ2-1 TRBV5-5 once
CASSLDSHYGYTF TGCGCCAGCAGCTTGGACAGCCACTATGGCTACACCTTC - TRBJ1-2 TRBV5-1 once
CASSTRLAGSAGELFF TGTGCCAGCAGCACTCGACTAGCGGGGTCGGCCGGGGAGCTGTTTTTT TRBD2 TRBJ2-2 TRBV7-2 -
CASSGTTVANYGYTF TGTGCCAGCAGTGGGACGACAGTAGCTAACTATGGCTACACCTTC - TRBJ1-2 TRBV6-1 -
CASSLGQGADTQYF TGCGCCAGCAGCTTAGGACAGGGAGCCGATACGCAGTATTTT TRBD1 TRBJ2-3 TRBV7-2 -
CALRRGPNEKLFF TGTGCCTTAAGGAGAGGTCCTAATGAAAAACTGTTTTTT - TRBJ1-4 TRBV11-2 -
CASSIHRGGQETQYF TGTGCCAGCAGCATCCATCGGGGGGGCCAAGAGACCCAGTACTTC TRBD2 TRBJ2-5 TRBV7-2 -
CASSEALLQGGETQYF TGTGCCAGCAGTGAGGCGCTTTTACAGGGCGGAGAGACCCAGTACTTC - TRBJ2-5 TRBV2 -
CSVAPVNPYEQYF TGCAGCGTTGCTCCGGTCAATCCCTACGAGCAGTACTTC - TRBJ2-7 TRBV29-1 once
CSVWGDSETQYF TGCAGCGTTTGGGGCGATTCAGAGACCCAGTACTTC - TRBJ2-5 TRBV29-1 -
CASSFSGIIHYF TGTGCCAGCAGCTTCTCAGGCATAATTCACTACTTC - TRBJ2-4 TRBV7-9 -
CASSQGLAGSTDTQYF TGTGCCAGCAGCCAAGGACTAGCGGGGAGCACAGATACGCAGTATTTT TRBD2 TRBJ2-3 TRBV5-4 once
CASSEWGGGATDTQYF TGTGCCAGCAGTGAATGGGGAGGTGGGGCCACAGATACGCAGTATTTT - TRBJ2-3 TRBV25-1 -
CASSANSRQETQYF TGCGCCAGCAGTGCAAACAGCCGGCAAGAGACCCAGTACTTC - TRBJ2-5 TRBV10-2 -
CASSLADRGRGETQYF TGCGCCAGCAGCTTGGCGGACAGGGGGCGAGGAGAGACCCAGTACTTC TRBD1 TRBJ2-5 TRBV5-1 -
CATGSAWEETQYF TGTGCCACAGGCTCGGCCTGGGAAGAGACCCAGTACTTC - TRBJ2-5 TRBV28 -
CASSPSRDTQYF TGTGCCAGCTCACCGTCCCGAGATACGCAGTATTTT - TRBJ2-3 TRBV18 few
CSVVISRPGADTQYF TGCAGCGTTGTTATCTCCCGACCCGGGGCAGATACGCAGTATTTT - TRBJ2-3 TRBV29-1 -
CASSPGGYNEQFF TGTGCCAGCAGCCCAGGGGGGTACAATGAGCAGTTCTTC - TRBJ2-1 TRBV11-2 few
CASSLELLSGGYSYNEQFF TGTGCCAGCAGCCTCGAACTTCTTTCGGGGGGCTACTCCTACAATGAGCAGTTCTTC - TRBJ2-1 TRBV11-2 -
CASSLEGGAGYEQYF TGCGCCAGCAGCTTGGAAGGGGGCGCGGGCTACGAGCAGTACTTC TRBD1 TRBJ2-7 TRBV5-1 -
CASSLSERNEQFF TGTGCCAGCAGTTTATCCGAGCGCAATGAGCAGTTCTTC - TRBJ2-1 TRBV27 -
CASSPQDRKAGGDRETQYF TGCGCCAGCAGCCCTCAAGATAGGAAGGCGGGAGGGGATAGAGAGACCCAGTACTTC TRBD2 TRBJ2-5 TRBV4-3 once